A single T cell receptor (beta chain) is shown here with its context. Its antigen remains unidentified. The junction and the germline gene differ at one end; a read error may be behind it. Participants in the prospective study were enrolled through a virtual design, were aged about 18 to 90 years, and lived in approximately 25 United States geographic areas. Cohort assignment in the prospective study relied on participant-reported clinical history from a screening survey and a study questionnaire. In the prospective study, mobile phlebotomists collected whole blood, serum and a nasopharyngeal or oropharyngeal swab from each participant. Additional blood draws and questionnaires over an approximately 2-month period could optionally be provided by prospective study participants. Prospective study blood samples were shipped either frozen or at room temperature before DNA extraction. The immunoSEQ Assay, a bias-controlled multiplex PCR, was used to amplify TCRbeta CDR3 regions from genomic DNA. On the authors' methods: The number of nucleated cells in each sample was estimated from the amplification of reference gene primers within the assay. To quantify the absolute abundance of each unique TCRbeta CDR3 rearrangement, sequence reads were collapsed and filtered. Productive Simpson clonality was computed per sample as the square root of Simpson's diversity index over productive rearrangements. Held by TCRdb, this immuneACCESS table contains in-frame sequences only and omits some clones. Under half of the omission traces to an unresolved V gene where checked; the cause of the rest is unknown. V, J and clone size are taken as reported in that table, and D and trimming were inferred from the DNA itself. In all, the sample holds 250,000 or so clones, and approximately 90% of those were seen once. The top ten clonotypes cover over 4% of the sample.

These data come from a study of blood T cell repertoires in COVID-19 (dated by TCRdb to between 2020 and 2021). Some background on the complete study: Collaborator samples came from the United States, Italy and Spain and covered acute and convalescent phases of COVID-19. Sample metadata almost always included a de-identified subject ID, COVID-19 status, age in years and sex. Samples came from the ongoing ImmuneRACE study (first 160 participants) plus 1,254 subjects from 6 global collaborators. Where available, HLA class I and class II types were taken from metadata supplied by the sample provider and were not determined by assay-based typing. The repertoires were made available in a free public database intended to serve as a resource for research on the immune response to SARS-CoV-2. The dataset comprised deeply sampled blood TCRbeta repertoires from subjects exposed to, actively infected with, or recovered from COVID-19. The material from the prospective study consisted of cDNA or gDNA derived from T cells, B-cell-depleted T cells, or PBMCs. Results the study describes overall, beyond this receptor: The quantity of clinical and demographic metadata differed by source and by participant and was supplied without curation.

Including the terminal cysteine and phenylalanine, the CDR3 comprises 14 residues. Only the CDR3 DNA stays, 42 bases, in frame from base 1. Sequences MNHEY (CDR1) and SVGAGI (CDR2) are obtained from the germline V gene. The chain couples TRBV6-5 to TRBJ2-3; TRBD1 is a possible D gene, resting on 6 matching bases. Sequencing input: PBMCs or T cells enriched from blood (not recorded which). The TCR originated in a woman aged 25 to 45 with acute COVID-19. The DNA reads TGTGCCAGTAGTTACTCGGCAGGGGAAGATACGCAGTATTTT. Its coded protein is CASSYSAGEDTQYF.